This TCR beta chain was documented in a study of PD-1 blockade in mismatch repair-deficient tumors. As for the study in general: All were previously treated, progressing patients with 12 mismatch repair-deficient cancer types.

All patients were mismatch repair deficient, assessed by either PCR or immunohistochemistry. Trimming cost V 9 bases and J 4 bases, with 15 bases left between them. The CDR3 runs to 13 residues. Germline V lookup: CDR1 MNHEY, CDR2 SMNVEV (reference sequence). Measured with immunoSEQ multiplex PCR; TCRdb has only the in-frame clones, and not every one. This table has tens of thousands of clones, approximately 81% appearing once. The sequenced sample was peripheral blood, obtained 12 weeks after starting pembrolizumab. This clonotype was sampled from an adult with mismatch repair-deficient cancer. The chain employs TRBV27 and TRBJ1-2; TRBD1 might be the D (6 bases). CDR3 bases: TGTGCCAGTGCCCCGGGGGCCTCCTATGGCTACACCTTC. This encodes CASAPGASYGYTF.